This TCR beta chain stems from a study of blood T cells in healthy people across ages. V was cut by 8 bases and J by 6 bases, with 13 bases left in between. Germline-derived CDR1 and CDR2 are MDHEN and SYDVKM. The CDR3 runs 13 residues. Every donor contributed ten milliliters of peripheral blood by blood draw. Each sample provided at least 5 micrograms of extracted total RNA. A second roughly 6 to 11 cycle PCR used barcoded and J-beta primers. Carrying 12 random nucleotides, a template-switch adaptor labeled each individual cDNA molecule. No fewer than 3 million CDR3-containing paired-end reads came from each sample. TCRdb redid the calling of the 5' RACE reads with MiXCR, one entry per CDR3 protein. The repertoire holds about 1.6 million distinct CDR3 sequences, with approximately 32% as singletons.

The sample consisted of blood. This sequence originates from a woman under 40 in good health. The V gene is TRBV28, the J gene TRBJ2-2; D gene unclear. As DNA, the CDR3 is TGTGCCAGCCAGAAAGGGTGGGCCGGGGAGCTGTTTTTT. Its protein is CASQKGWAGELFF. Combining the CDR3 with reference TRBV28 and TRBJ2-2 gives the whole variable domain DVKVTQSSRYLVKRTGEKVFLECVQDMDHENMFWYRQDPGLGLRLIYFSYDVKMKEKGDIPEGYSVSREKKERFSLILESASTNQTSMYLCASQKGWAGELFFGEGSRLTVL.